This TCR beta chain came from a study of T cells after yellow fever vaccination. Looked up from germline, CDR1 is KGHSH and CDR2 is LQKENI. Trimming took 2 bases from V and 8 from J, leaving 18 bases between them. There are 16 residues in the CDR3. A 5'RACE template-switching step, the method used to make TCR cDNA, added a universal primer site and UMIs. From the 5' RACE reads, TCRdb called clonotypes with MiXCR, one entry per CDR3 protein. The sample yields about 340,000 distinct CDR3 sequences, around 12% seen once. The starting material was CD4+ T cells sorted from PBMCs, obtained 15 days after the yellow fever booster vaccination. V usage is TRBV18 and J usage is TRBJ2-2; either TRBD1 or TRBD2 may fit D (5 bases each). The sequence was collected from a man younger than 35 who received the YFV17D yellow fever vaccine. CDR3 residues: CASSPNRDPGAGELFF. The CDR3 coding sequence is TGTGCCAGCTCACCAAACCGGGACCCGGGTGCTGGGGAGCTGTTTTTT.